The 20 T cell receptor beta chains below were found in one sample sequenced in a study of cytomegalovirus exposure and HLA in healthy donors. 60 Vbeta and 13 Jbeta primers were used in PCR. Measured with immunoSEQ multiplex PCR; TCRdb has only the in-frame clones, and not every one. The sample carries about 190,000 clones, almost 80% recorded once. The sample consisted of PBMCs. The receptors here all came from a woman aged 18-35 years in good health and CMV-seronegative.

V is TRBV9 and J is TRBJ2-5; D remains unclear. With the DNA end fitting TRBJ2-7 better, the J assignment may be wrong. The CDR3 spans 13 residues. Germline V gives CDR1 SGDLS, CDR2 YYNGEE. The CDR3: CASSVEATYEQYF. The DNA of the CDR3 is TGTGCCAGCAGCGTAGAAGCTACCTACGAGCAGTACTTC.

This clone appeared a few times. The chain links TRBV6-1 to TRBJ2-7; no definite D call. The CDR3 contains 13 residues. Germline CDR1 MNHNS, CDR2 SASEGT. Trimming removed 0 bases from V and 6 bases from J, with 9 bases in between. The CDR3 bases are TGTGCCAGCAGTGAAGCGGTCCGGGTCGAGCAGTACTTC. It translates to CASSEAVRVEQYF.

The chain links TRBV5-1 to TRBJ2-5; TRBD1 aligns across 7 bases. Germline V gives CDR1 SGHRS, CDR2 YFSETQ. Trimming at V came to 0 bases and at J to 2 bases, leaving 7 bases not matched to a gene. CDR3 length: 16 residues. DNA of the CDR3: TGCGCCAGCAGCTTGGCCGTTGGGACAGTACAAGAGACCCAGTACTTC. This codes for CASSLAVGTVQETQYF.

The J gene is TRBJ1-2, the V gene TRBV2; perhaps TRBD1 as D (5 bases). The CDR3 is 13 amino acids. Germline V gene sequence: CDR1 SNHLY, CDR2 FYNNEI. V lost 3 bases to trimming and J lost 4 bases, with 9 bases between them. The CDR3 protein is CASSDGGGYGYTF. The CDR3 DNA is TGTGCCAGCAGTGATGGCGGGGGCTATGGCTACACCTTC.

The CDR3: CASSPGQSSYNSPLHF. In nucleotides, the CDR3 is TGCGCCAGCAGCCCGGGACAGAGCTCCTATAATTCACCCCTCCACTTT. The chain combines TRBV5-1 with TRBJ1-6; 7 nucleotides align to TRBD1. The trim removed 4 bases at V and 0 bases at J, leaving 4 bases unmatched. Looked up from germline, CDR1 is SGHRS and CDR2 is YFSETQ. The CDR3 runs 16 residues. Full variable domain (missing parts from reference TRBV5-1 and TRBJ1-6): KAGVTQTPRYLIKTRGQQVTLSCSPISGHRSVSWYQQTPGQGLQFLFEYFSETQRNKGNFPGRFSGRQFSNSRSEMNVSTLELGDSALYLCASSPGQSSYNSPLHFGNGTRLTVT.

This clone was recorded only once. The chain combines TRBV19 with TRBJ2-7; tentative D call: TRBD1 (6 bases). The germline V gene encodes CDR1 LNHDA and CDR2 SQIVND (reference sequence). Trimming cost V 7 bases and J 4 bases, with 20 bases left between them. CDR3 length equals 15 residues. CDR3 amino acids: CASTPIYGQSYEQYF. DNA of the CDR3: TGTGCCAGTACCCCAATATATGGACAGTCGTACGAGCAGTACTTC.

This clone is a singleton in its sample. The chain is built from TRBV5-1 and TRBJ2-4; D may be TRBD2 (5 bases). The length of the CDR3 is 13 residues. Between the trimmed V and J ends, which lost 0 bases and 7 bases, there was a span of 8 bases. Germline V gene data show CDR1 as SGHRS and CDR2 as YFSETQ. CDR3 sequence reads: CASSLASGNIQYF. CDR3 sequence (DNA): TGCGCCAGCAGCTTGGCCAGCGGCAACATTCAGTACTTC. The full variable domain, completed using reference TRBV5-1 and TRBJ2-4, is KAGVTQTPRYLIKTRGQQVTLSCSPISGHRSVSWYQQTPGQGLQFLFEYFSETQRNKGNFPGRFSGRQFSNSRSEMNVSTLELGDSALYLCASSLASGNIQYFGAGTRLSVL.

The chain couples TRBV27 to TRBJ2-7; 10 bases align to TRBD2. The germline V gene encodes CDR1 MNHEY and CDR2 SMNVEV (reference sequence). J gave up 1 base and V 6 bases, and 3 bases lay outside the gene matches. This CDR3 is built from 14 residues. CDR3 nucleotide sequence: TGTGCCAGCAGATCTAGCGGGAGTTCCTACGAGCAGTACTTC. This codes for CASRSSGSSYEQYF.

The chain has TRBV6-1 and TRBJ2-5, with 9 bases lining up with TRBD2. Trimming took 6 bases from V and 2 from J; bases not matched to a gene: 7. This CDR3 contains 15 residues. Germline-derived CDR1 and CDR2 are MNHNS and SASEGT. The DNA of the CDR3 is TGTGCCAGCAGGGGGGGTAGCGGGGGACAAGAGACCCAGTACTTC. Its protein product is CASRGGSGGQETQYF.

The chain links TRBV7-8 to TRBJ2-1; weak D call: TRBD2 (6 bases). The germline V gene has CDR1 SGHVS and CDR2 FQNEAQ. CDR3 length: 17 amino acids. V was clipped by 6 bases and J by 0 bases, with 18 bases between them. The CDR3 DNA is TGTGCCAGCAGGCTCGGATCGGGACTCAGCTCCTACAATGAGCAGTTCTTC. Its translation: CASRLGSGLSSYNEQFF. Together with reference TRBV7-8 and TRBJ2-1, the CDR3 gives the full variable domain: GAGVSQSPRYKVAKRGQDVALRCDPISGHVSLFWYQQALGQGPEFLTYFQNEAQLDKSGLPSDRFFAERPEGSVSTLKIQRTQQEDSAVYLCASRLGSGLSSYNEQFFGPGTRLTVL.

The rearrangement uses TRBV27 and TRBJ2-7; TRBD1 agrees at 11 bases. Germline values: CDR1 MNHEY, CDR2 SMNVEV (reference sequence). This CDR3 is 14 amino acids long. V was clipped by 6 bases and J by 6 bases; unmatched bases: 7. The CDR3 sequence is CASSLGQGEGEQYF. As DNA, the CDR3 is TGTGCCAGCAGCCTGGGACAGGGGGAAGGCGAGCAGTACTTC.

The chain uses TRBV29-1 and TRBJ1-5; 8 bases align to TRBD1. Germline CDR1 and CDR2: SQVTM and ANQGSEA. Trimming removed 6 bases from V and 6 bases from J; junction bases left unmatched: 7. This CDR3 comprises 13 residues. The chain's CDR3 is CSVVTGAGQPQHF. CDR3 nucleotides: TGCAGCGTGGTGACAGGGGCGGGTCAGCCCCAGCATTTT.

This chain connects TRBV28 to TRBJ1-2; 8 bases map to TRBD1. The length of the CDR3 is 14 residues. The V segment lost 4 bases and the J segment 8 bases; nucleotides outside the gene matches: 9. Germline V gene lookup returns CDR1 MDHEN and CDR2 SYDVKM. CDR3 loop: CASSSPGQGRGYTF. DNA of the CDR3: TGTGCCAGCAGTTCCCCAGGACAGGGACGAGGCTACACCTTC.

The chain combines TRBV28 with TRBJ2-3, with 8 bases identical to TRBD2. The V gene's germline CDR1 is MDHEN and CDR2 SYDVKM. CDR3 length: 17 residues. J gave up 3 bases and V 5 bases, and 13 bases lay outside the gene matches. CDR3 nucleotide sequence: TGTGCCAGCAGTCTTAAGAGGTGGCTAGCGGGTACAGATACGCAGTATTTT. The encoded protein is CASSLKRWLAGTDTQYF. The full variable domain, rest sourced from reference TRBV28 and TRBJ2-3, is DVKVTQSSRYLVKRTGEKVFLECVQDMDHENMFWYRQDPGLGLRLIYFSYDVKMKEKGDIPEGYSVSREKKERFSLILESASTNQTSMYLCASSLKRWLAGTDTQYFGPGTRLTVL.

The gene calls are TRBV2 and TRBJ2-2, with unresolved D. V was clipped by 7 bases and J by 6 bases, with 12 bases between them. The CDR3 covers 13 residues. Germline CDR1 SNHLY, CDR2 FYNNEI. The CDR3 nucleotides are TGTGCCAGCAAATGGTCCCGGGCCGGGGAGCTGTTTTTT. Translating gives CASKWSRAGELFF.

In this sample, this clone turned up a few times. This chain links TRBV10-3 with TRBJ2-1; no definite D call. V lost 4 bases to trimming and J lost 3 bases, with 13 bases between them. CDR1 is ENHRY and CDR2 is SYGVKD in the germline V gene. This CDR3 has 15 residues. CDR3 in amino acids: CAISGLSTGYNEQFF. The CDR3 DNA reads TGTGCCATCAGTGGGTTATCAACGGGCTACAATGAGCAGTTCTTC.

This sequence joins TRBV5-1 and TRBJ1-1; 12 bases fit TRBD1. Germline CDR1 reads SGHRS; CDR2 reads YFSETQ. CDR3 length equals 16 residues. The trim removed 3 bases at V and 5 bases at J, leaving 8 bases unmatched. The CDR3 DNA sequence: TGCGCCAGCAGCTGGGGACAGGGGGCAGTATGGACTGAAGCTTTCTTT. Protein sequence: CASSWGQGAVWTEAFF.

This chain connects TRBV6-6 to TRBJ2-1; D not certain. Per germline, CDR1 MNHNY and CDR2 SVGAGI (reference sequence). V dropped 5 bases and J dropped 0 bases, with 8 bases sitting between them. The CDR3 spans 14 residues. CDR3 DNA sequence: TGTGCCAGCAGTGGCAGCGTCTCCTACAATGAGCAGTTCTTC. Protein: CASSGSVSYNEQFF.

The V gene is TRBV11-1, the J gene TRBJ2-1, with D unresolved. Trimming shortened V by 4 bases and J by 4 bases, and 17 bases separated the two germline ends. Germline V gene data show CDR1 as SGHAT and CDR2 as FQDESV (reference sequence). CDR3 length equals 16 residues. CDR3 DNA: TGTGCCAGCAGCTACGTGGGCTCGCGTACTTACAATGAGCAGTTCTTC. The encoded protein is CASSYVGSRTYNEQFF. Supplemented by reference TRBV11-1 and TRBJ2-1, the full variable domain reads EAEVAQSPRYKITEKSQAVAFWCDPISGHATLYWYRQILGQGPELLVQFQDESVVDDSQLPKDRFSAERLKGVDSTLKIQPAELGDSAMYLCASSYVGSRTYNEQFFGPGTRLTVL.

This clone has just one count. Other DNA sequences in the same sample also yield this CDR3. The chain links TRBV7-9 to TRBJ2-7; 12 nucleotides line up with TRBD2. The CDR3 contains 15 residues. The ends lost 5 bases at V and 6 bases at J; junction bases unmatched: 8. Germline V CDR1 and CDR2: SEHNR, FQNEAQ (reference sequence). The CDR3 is CASSPPLAGGSEQYF. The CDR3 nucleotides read TGTGCCAGCAGCCCCCCACTAGCGGGAGGATCCGAGCAGTACTTC.